This passage covers 24 T cell receptor beta chains from one sample sequenced in a study of blood T cell repertoires in COVID-19. Produced via immunoSEQ multiplex PCR; TCRdb's table is partial and in-frame only. The repertoire has roughly 240,000 clones, roughly 88% of them found once; the top ten carry 5% to 6%. The specimen sequenced was peripheral blood. The receptors were sampled from a woman older than 75 with COVID-19, enrolled during active disease.

The rearrangement joins TRBV5-1 to TRBJ1-2, with D hard to call. V lost 0 bases, J lost 1 base, and 7 bases lay in between. Germline loops: CDR1 SGHRS, CDR2 YFSETQ. This CDR3 spans 14 amino acids. The CDR3 DNA follows: TGCGCCAGCAGCTTGGACAGCCTTAACTATGGCTACACCTTC. Translation: CASSLDSLNYGYTF.

V and J are TRBV7-9 and TRBJ1-3, with 11 bases fitting TRBD1. This CDR3 is 15 amino acids long. With V trimmed by 5 bases and J by 8 bases, 8 bases remained unmatched. The germline V gene has CDR1 SEHNR and CDR2 FQNEAQ (reference sequence). The CDR3 DNA sequence: TGTGCCAGCAGCGAGCTCGGACAGGGGGCATACACCATATATTTT. This translates into CASSELGQGAYTIYF. Based on the CDR3 plus reference TRBV7-9 and TRBJ1-3, the full variable domain is DTGVSQNPRHKITKRGQNVTFRCDPISEHNRLYWYRQTLGQGPEFLTYFQNEAQLEKSRLLSDRFSAERPKGSFSTLEIQRTEQGDSAMYLCASSELGQGAYTIYFGEGSWLTVV.

The chain joins TRBV5-4 to TRBJ2-2; TRBD2 is a possible D gene (6 bases). The germline CDR1 and CDR2 sequences are SGHNT and YYREEE (reference sequence). There are 17 residues in the CDR3. V was cut by 0 bases and J by 1 base, with 13 bases left in between. The CDR3 nucleotides are TGTGCCAGCAGCTTGGCCGGAGGGGTTAGGAACACCGGGGAGCTGTTTTTT. Protein: CASSLAGGVRNTGELFF.

The V gene is TRBV29-1, the J gene TRBJ2-5; 8 bases fit TRBD2. Per germline, CDR1 SQVTM and CDR2 ANQGSEA. The CDR3 totals 13 residues. Trimming removed 6 bases from V and 5 bases from J; junction bases left unmatched: 8. CDR3 loop: CSVLGGADETQYF. The DNA of the CDR3 is TGCAGCGTCCTCGGGGGGGCCGATGAGACCCAGTACTTC. Full variable domain (remainder filled in from reference TRBV29-1 and TRBJ2-5): SAVISQKPSRDICQRGTSLTIQCQVDSQVTMMFWYRQQPGQSLTLIATANQGSEATYESGFVIDKFPISRPNLTFSTLTVSNMSPEDSSIYLCSVLGGADETQYFGPGTRLLVL.

The chain links TRBV6-1 to TRBJ2-7; TRBD2 might be the D (6 bases). Trimming stripped 2 bases from V and 4 bases from J, with 12 bases between. Germline assignment: CDR1 MNHNS and CDR2 SASEGT. This CDR3 has 14 amino acids. CDR3: CASSELGLAYEQYV. The CDR3 coding sequence is TGTGCCAGCAGTGAATTAGGGCTAGCGTACGAGCAGTACGTC.

The V call is TRBV30, the J call TRBJ1-2, with unresolved D. This CDR3 has 14 residues. The germline gives CDR1 GTSNPN, CDR2 SVGIG (reference sequence). V lost 1 base and J lost 0, with 9 bases in between. CDR3 nucleotide sequence: TGTGCCTGGAGTGCTCCACCAGCTAACTATGGCTACACCTTC. It encodes CAWSAPPANYGYTF.

This clone was observed a few times. The chain joins TRBV6-5 to TRBJ1-2; possible D gene TRBD1, 5 bases. The CDR3 totals 14 residues. CDR1 is MNHEY, CDR2 SVGAGI, per germline. V was trimmed by 0 bases and J by 8 bases, leaving 13 bases between them. The CDR3 here is CASSYSGQGYGYTF. CDR3 nucleotides: TGTGCCAGCAGTTACTCTGGGCAGGGTTACGGCTACACCTTC.

This rearrangement joins TRBV28 to TRBJ1-2; TRBD1 agrees at 10 bases. The germline gives CDR1 MDHEN, CDR2 SYDVKM. V shed 5 bases, J shed 8 bases, and the junction held 17 bases outside the gene matches. The CDR3 extends over 17 amino acids. The DNA for the CDR3 is TGTGCCAGCAGTACGGGGTCGGGACAGGGGAAGTCGAGGGGCTACACCTTC. It translates to CASSTGSGQGKSRGYTF.

The J gene is TRBJ1-6, the V gene TRBV7-9; D call uncertain. The V gene lost 4 bases and the J gene lost 9 bases, with 16 bases spanning the gap. The CDR3 totals 15 residues. Germline lookup yields CDR1 SEHNR and CDR2 FQNEAQ (reference sequence). The CDR3 spells CASSSGLKSGSPLHF. The CDR3 nucleotides are TGTGCCAGCAGCTCAGGACTTAAATCGGGTTCACCCCTCCACTTT.

The CDR3 is CASSFGLTGGVDGYTF. CDR3 nucleotides: TGTGCCAGCAGCTTTGGCCTAACAGGGGGGGTCGATGGCTACACCTTC. The rearrangement joins TRBV5-8 to TRBJ1-2; 8 nucleotides line up with TRBD1. Losses at the gene ends were 2 bases for V and 6 bases for J; bases not matched to a gene: 12. The length of the CDR3 is 16 residues. From germline, CDR1 is SGHTS and CDR2 YDEGEE.

The chain employs TRBV7-2 and TRBJ2-7, with TRBD1 matching 8 bases. Germline CDR1 and CDR2: SGHTA and FQGNSA. J lost 1 base, V lost 3 bases, and 5 bases had no gene match. This CDR3 is built from 15 residues. The chain's CDR3 is CASSFDRGFSYEQYF. The CDR3 nucleotides are TGTGCCAGCAGCTTTGACAGGGGTTTTTCCTACGAGCAGTACTTC. The whole variable domain, filled in from reference TRBV7-2 and TRBJ2-7, reads GAGVSQSPSNKVTEKGKDVELRCDPISGHTALYWYRQSLGQGLEFLIYFQGNSAPDKSGLPSDRFSAERTGGSVSTLTIQRTQQEDSAVYLCASSFDRGFSYEQYFGPGTRLTVT.

The chain employs TRBV18 and TRBJ1-1; unclear D gene. Trimming cost V 1 base and J 0 bases, with 9 bases left between them. Germline CDR1 and CDR2: KGHSH and LQKENI. The CDR3 extends over 15 amino acids. As DNA, the CDR3 is TGTGCCAGCTCACCACGGATTGACATGAACACTGAAGCTTTCTTT. Translating gives CASSPRIDMNTEAFF.

The rearrangement uses TRBV19 and TRBJ2-3; 9 nucleotides align to TRBD2. The germline V gene has CDR1 LNHDA and CDR2 SQIVND (reference sequence). The CDR3 sequence is 16 residues long. V lost 3 bases to trimming and J lost 4 bases; unmatched junction nucleotides: 8. The CDR3 bases are TGTGCCAGTAGTATGGGGCGGGGGGGAATCTCAGATACGCAGTATTTT. It encodes CASSMGRGGISDTQYF.

The chain combines TRBV27 with TRBJ2-4; D gene uncertain. The CDR3 sequence is 15 residues long. The germline V and J ends were trimmed by 4 bases and 0 bases, with 10 bases remaining between them. Germline V gene lookup returns CDR1 MNHEY and CDR2 SMNVEV (reference sequence). CDR3 sequence: CASSSTELAKNIQYF. CDR3 in DNA: TGTGCCAGCAGTTCGACTGAACTAGCCAAAAACATTCAGTACTTC.

This sequence joins TRBV2 and TRBJ2-7; 9 positions match TRBD1. The germline CDR1 and CDR2 sequences are SNHLY and FYNNEI. V lost 5 bases and J lost 0; bases outside the gene matches: 5. The CDR3 is 15 residues long. CDR3 in DNA: TGTGCCAGCAGTTCGGACAGGGGTGGCTCCTACGAGCAGTACTTC. Encoded protein: CASSSDRGGSYEQYF.

In its sample, this clone was seen once. The rearrangement uses TRBV5-1 and TRBJ1-1, with TRBD1 as a possible D gene (5 bases). Trimming took 0 bases from V and 1 from J, leaving 10 bases between them. Looked up from germline, CDR1 is SGHRS and CDR2 is YFSETQ. The CDR3 runs to 15 residues. The CDR3 DNA is TGCGCCAGCAGCTTGGCTGGGGCACGGAACACTGAAGCTTTCTTT. Translation gives CASSLAGARNTEAFF.

J is TRBJ2-7 and V is TRBV6-5; TRBD2 matches at 8 bases. In germline, CDR1 is MNHEY, CDR2 SVGAGI. V shed 2 bases, J shed 0 bases, and the junction held 3 bases outside the gene matches. The CDR3 is 15 amino acids. The CDR3 protein is CASSYRGGSSYEQYF. CDR3 DNA sequence: TGTGCCAGCAGTTACCGGGGGGGGAGCTCCTACGAGCAGTACTTC.

CDR3: CASRNPGQFIAGQPQHF. As DNA, the CDR3 is TGTGCCAGTCGTAATCCCGGACAGTTCATAGCAGGGCAGCCCCAGCATTTT. This chain links TRBV19 with TRBJ1-5; TRBD1 might be the D (6 bases). V lost 8 bases, J lost 7 bases, and 27 bases lay in between. Germline V gene sequence: CDR1 LNHDA, CDR2 SQIVND (reference sequence). This CDR3 spans 17 amino acids.

This rearrangement joins TRBV3-1 (or the pseudogene TRBV3-2) to TRBJ1-2; 9 bases fit TRBD1. Germline V gene data show CDR1 as LGHDT and CDR2 as YNNKEL (reference sequence). The V gene end was trimmed by 3 bases and the J gene end by 8 bases; junction bases not matched to a gene: 4. This CDR3 contains 13 residues. CDR3 loop: CASSHGTGTGYTF. CDR3 coding DNA: TGTGCCAGCAGCCACGGGACAGGGACCGGCTACACCTTC.

The chain employs TRBV7-2 and TRBJ2-5, with D maybe TRBD2 (7 bases). V was pared by 5 bases and J by 7 bases, with 26 bases between. Looked up from germline, CDR1 is SGHTA and CDR2 is FQGNSA. The CDR3 spans 17 residues. CDR3 region: CASSPSGVGGPKGTQYF. DNA of the CDR3: TGTGCCAGCAGCCCGTCAGGGGTCGGGGGGCCTAAGGGGACCCAGTACTTC.

V is TRBV30 and J is TRBJ1-1; unclear D gene. The CDR3 has 14 residues. Germline V CDR1 and CDR2: GTSNPN, SVGIG (reference sequence). The V and J ends lost 4 bases and 0 bases respectively, with 12 bases between them. The CDR3 DNA reads as TGTGCCTGGAACAGATCCCCCATGAACACTGAAGCTTTCTTT. Its translation: CAWNRSPMNTEAFF.

A single count supports this clone. This chain connects TRBV5-1 to TRBJ2-7; perhaps TRBD2 as D (6 bases). Germline V gene data show CDR1 as SGHRS and CDR2 as YFSETQ. There are 11 residues in the CDR3. V was shortened by 7 bases and J by 7 bases, with 12 bases between the two germline ends. The CDR3 spells CASRGEREQYF. The DNA of the CDR3 is TGCGCCAGCCGCGGGGAGAGGGAGCAGTACTTC.

The chain uses TRBV2 and TRBJ1-5; D is perhaps TRBD1 (5 bases). Germline CDR1 and CDR2: SNHLY and FYNNEI. CDR3 size: 15 residues. Deletions cut 5 bases from V and 4 bases from J, with 15 bases between. Written as DNA, the CDR3 is TGTGCCAGCAGTCAAGGGCAGGAGGGGAATCAGCCCCAGCATTTT. Its protein is CASSQGQEGNQPQHF.

The rearrangement links TRBV27 to TRBJ1-2; 10 positions match TRBD1. Germline V lookup: CDR1 MNHEY, CDR2 SMNVEV (reference sequence). With V trimmed by 8 bases and J by 3 bases, 15 bases remained unmatched. The CDR3 extends over 17 amino acids. The CDR3 here is CASPGRQGASGHYGYTF. The CDR3 DNA follows: TGTGCCAGCCCGGGTCGACAGGGGGCCTCCGGTCACTATGGCTACACCTTC.